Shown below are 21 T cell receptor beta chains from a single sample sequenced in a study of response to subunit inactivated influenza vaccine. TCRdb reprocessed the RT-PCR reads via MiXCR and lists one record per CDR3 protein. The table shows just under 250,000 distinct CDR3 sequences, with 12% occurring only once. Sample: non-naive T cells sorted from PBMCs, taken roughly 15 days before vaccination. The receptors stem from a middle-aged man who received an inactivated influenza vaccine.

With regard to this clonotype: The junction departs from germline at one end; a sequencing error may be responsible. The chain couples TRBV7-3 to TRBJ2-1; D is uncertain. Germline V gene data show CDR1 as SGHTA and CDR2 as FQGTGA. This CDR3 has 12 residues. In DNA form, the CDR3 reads TGTACCAGCAGCTTCCTTAACAATGAGCAGATCTTC. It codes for CTSSFLNNEQIF.

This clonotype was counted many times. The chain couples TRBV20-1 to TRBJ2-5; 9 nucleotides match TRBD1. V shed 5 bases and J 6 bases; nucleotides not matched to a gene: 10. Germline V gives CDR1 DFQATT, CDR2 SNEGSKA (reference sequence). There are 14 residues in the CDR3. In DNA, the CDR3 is TGCAGTGCTCCGGACAGGGGTTTGAAAAAGACCCAGTACTTC. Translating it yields CSAPDRGLKKTQYF.

The CDR3 loop reads CASSPHRDPGWQPQHF. The CDR3, as DNA: TGTGCCAGTAGTCCTCACAGGGACCCGGGGTGGCAGCCCCAGCATTTT. The chain uses TRBV19 and TRBJ1-5; D possibly corresponds to TRBD1 (6 bases). Trimming removed 5 bases from V and 7 bases from J, with 21 bases in between. The CDR3 covers 16 residues. CDR1 is LNHDA and CDR2 is SQIVND in the germline V gene (reference sequence).

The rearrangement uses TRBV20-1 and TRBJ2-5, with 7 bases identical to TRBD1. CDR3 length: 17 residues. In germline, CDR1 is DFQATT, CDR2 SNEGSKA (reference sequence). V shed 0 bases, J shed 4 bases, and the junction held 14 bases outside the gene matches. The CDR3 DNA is TGCAGTGCTAGAGATCTGAAGGGGGCATTCGTTAGAGAGACCCAGTACTTC. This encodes CSARDLKGAFVRETQYF.

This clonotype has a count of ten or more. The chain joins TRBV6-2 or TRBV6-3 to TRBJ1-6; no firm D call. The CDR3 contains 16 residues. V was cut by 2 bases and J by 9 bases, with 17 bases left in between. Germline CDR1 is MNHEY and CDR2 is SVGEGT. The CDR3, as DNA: TGTGCCAGCAGTTACCCAACGACCCATTTGGGTTCACCCCTCCACTTT. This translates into CASSYPTTHLGSPLHF.

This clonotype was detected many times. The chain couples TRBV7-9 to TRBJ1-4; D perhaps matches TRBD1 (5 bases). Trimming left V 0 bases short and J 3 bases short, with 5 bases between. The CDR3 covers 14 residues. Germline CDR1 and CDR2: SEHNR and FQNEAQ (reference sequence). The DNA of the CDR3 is TGTGCCAGCAGCTTAGCAGGGGCTAATGAAAAACTGTTTTTT. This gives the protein CASSLAGANEKLFF.

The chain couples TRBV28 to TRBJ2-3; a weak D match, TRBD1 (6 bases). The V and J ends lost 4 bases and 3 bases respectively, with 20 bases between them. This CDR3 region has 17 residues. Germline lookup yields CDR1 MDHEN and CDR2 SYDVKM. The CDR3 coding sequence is TGTGCCAGCAGTTCGCCTTTCAGGGGCTTGGGTACAGATACGCAGTATTTT. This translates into CASSSPFRGLGTDTQYF.

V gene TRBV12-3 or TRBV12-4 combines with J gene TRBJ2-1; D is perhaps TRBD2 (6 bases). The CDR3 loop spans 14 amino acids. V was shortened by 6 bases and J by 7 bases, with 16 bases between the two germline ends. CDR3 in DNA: TGTGCCAGCAGCAGGAGGGCCGGGGGAAATGAGCAGTTCTTC. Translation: CASSRRAGGNEQFF.

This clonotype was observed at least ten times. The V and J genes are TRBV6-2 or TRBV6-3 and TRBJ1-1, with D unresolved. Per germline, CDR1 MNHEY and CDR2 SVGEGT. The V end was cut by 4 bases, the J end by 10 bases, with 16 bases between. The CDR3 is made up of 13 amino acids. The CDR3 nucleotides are TGTGCCAGCAGTTTCTTCGGGCCCGGTGGAGCTTTCTTT. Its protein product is CASSFFGPGGAFF.

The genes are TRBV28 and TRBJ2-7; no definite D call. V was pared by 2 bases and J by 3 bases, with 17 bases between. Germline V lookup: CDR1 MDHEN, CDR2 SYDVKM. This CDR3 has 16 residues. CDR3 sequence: CASSLGLLVKNYEQYF. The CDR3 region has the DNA TGTGCCAGCAGTTTAGGTCTCCTAGTAAAAAACTACGAGCAGTACTTC. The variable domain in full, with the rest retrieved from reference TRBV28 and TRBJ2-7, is DVKVTQSSRYLVKRTGEKVFLECVQDMDHENMFWYRQDPGLGLRLIYFSYDVKMKEKGDIPEGYSVSREKKERFSLILESASTNQTSMYLCASSLGLLVKNYEQYFGPGTRLTVT.

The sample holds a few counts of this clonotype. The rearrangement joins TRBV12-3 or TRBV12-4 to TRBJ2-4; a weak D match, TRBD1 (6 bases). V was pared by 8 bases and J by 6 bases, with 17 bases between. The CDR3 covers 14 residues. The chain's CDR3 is CASGSLGHLNIQYF. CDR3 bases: TGTGCCAGCGGAAGCCTGGGACACCTAAACATTCAGTACTTC.

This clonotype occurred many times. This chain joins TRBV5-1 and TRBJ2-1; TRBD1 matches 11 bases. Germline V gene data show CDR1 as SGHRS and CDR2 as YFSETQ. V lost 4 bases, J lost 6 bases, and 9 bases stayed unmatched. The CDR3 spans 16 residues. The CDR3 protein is CASSKGQGAGANEQFF. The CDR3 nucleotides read TGCGCCAGCAGCAAAGGACAGGGGGCGGGGGCCAATGAGCAGTTCTTC.

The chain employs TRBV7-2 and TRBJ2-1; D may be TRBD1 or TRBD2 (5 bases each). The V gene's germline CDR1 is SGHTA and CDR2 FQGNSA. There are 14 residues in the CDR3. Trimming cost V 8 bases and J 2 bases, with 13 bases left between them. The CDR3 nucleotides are TGTGCCAGCGGCCGGGACGGTGCCTACAATGAGCAGTTCTTC. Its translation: CASGRDGAYNEQFF.

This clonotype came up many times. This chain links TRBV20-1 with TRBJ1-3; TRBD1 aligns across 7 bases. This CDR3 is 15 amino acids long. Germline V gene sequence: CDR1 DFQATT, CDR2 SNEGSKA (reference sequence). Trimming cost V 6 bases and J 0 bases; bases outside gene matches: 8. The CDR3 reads CSAGGQAPSGNTIYF. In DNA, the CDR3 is TGCAGTGCCGGAGGACAGGCACCCTCTGGAAACACCATATATTTT.

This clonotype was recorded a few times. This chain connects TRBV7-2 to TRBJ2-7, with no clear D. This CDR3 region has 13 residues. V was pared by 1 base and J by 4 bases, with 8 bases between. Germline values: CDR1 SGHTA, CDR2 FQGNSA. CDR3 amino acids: CASSLGVRYEQYF. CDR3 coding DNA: TGTGCCAGCAGCTTAGGGGTCAGGTACGAGCAGTACTTC.

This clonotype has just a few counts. CDR3 region: CASSQASEETQYF. CDR3 coding DNA: TGTGCCAGCAGCCAAGCGAGCGAAGAGACCCAGTACTTC. V gene TRBV4-2 combines with J gene TRBJ2-5; the D is unclear. CDR1 LGHNA and CDR2 YNFKEQ come from the germline V gene. V lost 1 base to trimming and J lost 3 bases, with 6 bases between them. The CDR3 spans 13 residues.

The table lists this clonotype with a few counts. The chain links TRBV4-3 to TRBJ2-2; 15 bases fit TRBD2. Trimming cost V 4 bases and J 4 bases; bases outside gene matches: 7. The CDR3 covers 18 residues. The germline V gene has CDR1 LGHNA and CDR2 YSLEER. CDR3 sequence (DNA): TGCGCCAGCAGCCCCGGACTAGCGGGAGGGCCTATCACCGGGGAGCTGTTTTTT. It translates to CASSPGLAGGPITGELFF.

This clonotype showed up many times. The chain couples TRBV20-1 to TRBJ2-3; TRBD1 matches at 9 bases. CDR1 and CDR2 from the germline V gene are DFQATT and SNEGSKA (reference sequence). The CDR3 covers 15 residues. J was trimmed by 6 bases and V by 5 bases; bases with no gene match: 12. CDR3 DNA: TGCAGTGCTCCCCGGGACAGGGTTAGAAGGGATACGCAGTATTTT. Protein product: CSAPRDRVRRDTQYF.

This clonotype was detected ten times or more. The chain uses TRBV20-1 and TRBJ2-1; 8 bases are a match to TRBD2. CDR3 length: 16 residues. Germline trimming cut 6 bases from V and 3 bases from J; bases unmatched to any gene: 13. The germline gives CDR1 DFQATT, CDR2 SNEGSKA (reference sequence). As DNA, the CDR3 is TGCAGTGCCAGGGCCATAACACTAGCGGACTACAATGAGCAGTTCTTC. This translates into CSARAITLADYNEQFF.

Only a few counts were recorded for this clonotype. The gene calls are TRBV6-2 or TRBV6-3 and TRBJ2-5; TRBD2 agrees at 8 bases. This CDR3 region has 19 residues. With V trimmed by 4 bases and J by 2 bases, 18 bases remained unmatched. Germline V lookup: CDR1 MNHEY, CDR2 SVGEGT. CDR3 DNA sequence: TGTGCCAGCAGTTTTTACGGGAGGGCCTCCCAAGGCCCTCAAGAGACCCAGTACTTC. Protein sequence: CASSFYGRASQGPQETQYF.

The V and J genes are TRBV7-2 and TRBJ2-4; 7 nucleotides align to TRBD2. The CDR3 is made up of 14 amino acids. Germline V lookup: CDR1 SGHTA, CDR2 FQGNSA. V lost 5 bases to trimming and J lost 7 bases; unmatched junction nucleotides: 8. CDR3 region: CASSPGGGSNIQYF. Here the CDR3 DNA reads TGTGCCAGCAGCCCCGGCGGGGGAAGTAACATTCAGTACTTC.